A selection of T cell receptor beta chains follows, all from one sample in a study of blood T cells in healthy people across ages. From the 5' RACE reads, TCRdb called clonotypes with MiXCR, one entry per CDR3 protein. The data contain under 2,000,000 distinct CDR3 sequences, less than 50% of them singletons. The material sequenced was blood. The receptors were gathered from a middle-aged woman in good health. Both conserved end residues are part of each CDR3. D genes are given only for firm matches. Not all rows give a size; the values are once, few, many and, for expanded clones, a class.

J gene: TRBJ1-2
V gene: TRBV20-1
D gene: TRBD1
clone size: -
CDR3 DNA: TGCAGTGCTAGACCGGGACAGGGAGAGGTCTATGGCTACACCTTC
CDR3 protein: CSARPGQGEVYGYTF

J gene: TRBJ2-5
V gene: TRBV20-1
D gene: -
clone size: few
CDR3 DNA: TGCAGTGCTACCCATCGAGGCGTAGAGACCCAGTACTTC
CDR3 protein: CSATHRGVETQYF

J gene: TRBJ2-1
V gene: TRBV20-1
D gene: TRBD2
clone size: -
CDR3 DNA: TGCAGTGCCCCCGTTAAAGGGAGGGGATACAATGAGCAGTTCTTC
CDR3 protein: CSAPVKGRGYNEQFF

J gene: TRBJ2-6
V gene: TRBV20-1
D gene: -
clone size: few
CDR3 DNA: TGCAGTGCTAGTCAGCTTTCTGGGGCCAACGTCCTGACTTTC
CDR3 protein: CSASQLSGANVLTF

J gene: TRBJ1-6
V gene: TRBV6-6
D gene: TRBD1
clone size: -
CDR3 DNA: TGTGCCAGCAGCCCAGGGACAGGGATTAATTCACCCCTCCACTTT
CDR3 protein: CASSPGTGINSPLHF

J gene: TRBJ2-7
V gene: TRBV6-6
D gene: TRBD1
clone size: once
CDR3 DNA: TGTGCCAGCAGTTACCCTACCGGGACAGGGGGCTACGAGCAGTACTTC
CDR3 protein: CASSYPTGTGGYEQYF

J gene: TRBJ1-2
V gene: TRBV20-1
D gene: -
clone size: -
CDR3 DNA: TGCAGTGCTAGATTCCAGCTTAACTATGGCTACACCTTC
CDR3 protein: CSARFQLNYGYTF

J gene: TRBJ2-7
V gene: TRBV20-1
D gene: TRBD1
clone size: -
CDR3 DNA: TGCAGTGCTAGGGGACAGGGGGCGCTGACCGAGCAGTACTTC
CDR3 protein: CSARGQGALTEQYF

J gene: TRBJ2-1
V gene: TRBV6-5
D gene: TRBD1
clone size: -
CDR3 DNA: TGTGCCAGCAGTTACCAGGGGGTGGGAAATGAGCAGTTCTTC
CDR3 protein: CASSYQGVGNEQFF

J gene: TRBJ2-3
V gene: TRBV28
D gene: -
clone size: -
CDR3 DNA: TGTGCCAGCGGGGGGTCCTTGGATACGCAGTATTTT
CDR3 protein: CASGGSLDTQYF

J gene: TRBJ2-5
V gene: TRBV12-3/TRBV12-4
D gene: TRBD2
clone size: few
CDR3 DNA: TGTGCCAGCAGGCTCCGGGGGGGAGAGACCCAGTACTTC
CDR3 protein: CASRLRGGETQYF

J gene: TRBJ2-1
V gene: TRBV27
D gene: TRBD1
clone size: few
CDR3 DNA: TGTGCCAGCAGTCCCAGGACAGGAGATACCTACAATGAGCAGTTCTTC
CDR3 protein: CASSPRTGDTYNEQFF

J gene: TRBJ2-4
V gene: TRBV6-2/TRBV6-3
D gene: -
clone size: few
CDR3 DNA: TGTGCCAGCAGTTTAACAGGGGGGGACAAAAACATTCAGTACTTC
CDR3 protein: CASSLTGGDKNIQYF

J gene: TRBJ1-2
V gene: TRBV29-1
D gene: -
clone size: few
CDR3 DNA: TGCAGCGTTGAAGGTCAAACAGATTCCTATGGCTACACCTTC
CDR3 protein: CSVEGQTDSYGYTF

J gene: TRBJ1-2
V gene: TRBV15
D gene: TRBD1
clone size: few
CDR3 DNA: TGTGCCACCAGCCCCGGGACAGGGACTTCCTATGGCTACACCTTC
CDR3 protein: CATSPGTGTSYGYTF

J gene: TRBJ2-1
V gene: TRBV7-2
D gene: -
clone size: -
CDR3 DNA: TGTGCCAGCAGCTTAGGGTCCGGGCACAATGAGCAGTTCTTC
CDR3 protein: CASSLGSGHNEQFF

J gene: TRBJ1-2
V gene: TRBV29-1
D gene: -
clone size: few
CDR3 DNA: TGCAGCGTGGTGGACAGATATGGCTACACCTTC
CDR3 protein: CSVVDRYGYTF

J gene: TRBJ1-2
V gene: TRBV7-9
D gene: -
clone size: -
CDR3 DNA: TGTGCCAGCAGCTTTCCAGCGGCCTACTATGGCTACACCTTC
CDR3 protein: CASSFPAAYYGYTF

J gene: TRBJ2-5
V gene: TRBV6-6
D gene: -
clone size: -
CDR3 DNA: TGTGCCAGCTACGGGTTTGGAGAGACCCAGTACTTC
CDR3 protein: CASYGFGETQYF

J gene: TRBJ1-2
V gene: TRBV5-5
D gene: -
clone size: -
CDR3 DNA: TGTGCCAGCAGCAACCTGACGGACCATGGCTACACCTTC
CDR3 protein: CASSNLTDHGYTF

J gene: TRBJ1-2
V gene: TRBV6-2/TRBV6-3
D gene: TRBD1
clone size: -
CDR3 DNA: TGTGCCAGCAGTTACGATGACAGGGGATACTATGGCTACACCTTC
CDR3 protein: CASSYDDRGYYGYTF

J gene: TRBJ1-2
V gene: TRBV28
D gene: -
clone size: once
CDR3 DNA: TGTGCCAGCAGGTCAACTAACTATGGCTACACCTTC
CDR3 protein: CASRSTNYGYTF

J gene: TRBJ2-5
V gene: TRBV4-3
D gene: -
clone size: many
CDR3 DNA: TGCGCCAGCAGCCAGGCGGAGAGCGGAGAGACCCAGTACTTC
CDR3 protein: CASSQAESGETQYF

J gene: TRBJ2-7
V gene: TRBV20-1
D gene: -
clone size: -
CDR3 DNA: TGCAGTGCTAGAGATTTCGACAGCTCCTACGAGCAGTACTTC
CDR3 protein: CSARDFDSSYEQYF

J gene: TRBJ1-5
V gene: TRBV6-1
D gene: -
clone size: -
CDR3 DNA: TGTGCCAGCAGTGACCTAGACCATTATCAGCCCCAGCATTTT
CDR3 protein: CASSDLDHYQPQHF

J gene: TRBJ2-7
V gene: TRBV10-3
D gene: -
clone size: -
CDR3 DNA: TGTGCCATCAGTGACGGGGACCAGTACAATGAGCAGTACTTC
CDR3 protein: CAISDGDQYNEQYF

J gene: TRBJ2-3
V gene: TRBV9
D gene: TRBD2
clone size: few
CDR3 DNA: TGTGCCAGCAGCGTAGAGAAGGCGGGGGTCCGCACAGATACGCAGTATTTT
CDR3 protein: CASSVEKAGVRTDTQYF

J gene: TRBJ2-2
V gene: TRBV5-1
D gene: -
clone size: few
CDR3 DNA: TGCGCCAGCAGCTTGGATCTGGGGAGAGAGCTGTTTTTT
CDR3 protein: CASSLDLGRELFF

J gene: TRBJ2-3
V gene: TRBV20-1
D gene: -
clone size: -
CDR3 DNA: TGCAGTTCTGCCGGCGGCCGCACAGATACGCAGTATTTT
CDR3 protein: CSSAGGRTDTQYF

J gene: TRBJ2-7
V gene: TRBV10-3
D gene: -
clone size: many
CDR3 DNA: TGTGCCACCCTCAGGGGTGGCTACGAGCAGTACTTC
CDR3 protein: CATLRGGYEQYF

J gene: TRBJ1-1
V gene: TRBV28
D gene: -
clone size: -
CDR3 DNA: TGTGCCAGCAGGGAAGGACGGAACGCTGAAGCTTTCTTT
CDR3 protein: CASREGRNAEAFF

J gene: TRBJ2-1
V gene: TRBV3-1
D gene: TRBD2
clone size: many
CDR3 DNA: TGTGCCAGCAGCGATGTAGCGGGGGGAACACGGGGGTTCAATGAGCAGTTCTTC
CDR3 protein: CASSDVAGGTRGFNEQFF

J gene: TRBJ2-1
V gene: TRBV28
D gene: TRBD2
clone size: once
CDR3 DNA: TGTGCCAGCAGCCTCGGACTAGCGGGGGGCCAGGGGTTCTTC
CDR3 protein: CASSLGLAGGQGFF

J gene: TRBJ2-7
V gene: TRBV4-1
D gene: TRBD2
clone size: -
CDR3 DNA: TGCGCCAGCAGCCAAGTGACCGGGACTAGCGGTGCCGAGCAGTACTTC
CDR3 protein: CASSQVTGTSGAEQYF

J gene: TRBJ1-2
V gene: TRBV28
D gene: TRBD1
clone size: -
CDR3 DNA: TGTGCCAGCAGTCCTCCTCCAGGGGGTGGCTACACCTTC
CDR3 protein: CASSPPPGGGYTF

J gene: TRBJ2-5
V gene: TRBV20-1
D gene: -
clone size: few
CDR3 DNA: TGCAGTGCACCACCGACCTACGAATATGAGTACTTC
CDR3 protein: CSAPPTYEYEYF

J gene: TRBJ2-7
V gene: TRBV7-2
D gene: -
clone size: few
CDR3 DNA: TGTGCCAGCAGCTTTTATTCCAGACTAGAGGAGCAGTACTTC
CDR3 protein: CASSFYSRLEEQYF

J gene: TRBJ2-5
V gene: TRBV4-2
D gene: -
clone size: -
CDR3 DNA: TGTGCCAGCAGCCAGACTACAGGTGTGGCACAGACCCAGTACTTC
CDR3 protein: CASSQTTGVAQTQYF

J gene: TRBJ2-1
V gene: TRBV7-2
D gene: -
clone size: -
CDR3 DNA: TGTGCCAGCAGCCTGAAACACGGCGGAGGGGAGCAGTTCTTC
CDR3 protein: CASSLKHGGGEQFF

J gene: TRBJ2-7
V gene: TRBV6-2/TRBV6-3
D gene: -
clone size: -
CDR3 DNA: TGTGCCAGCAGTTACCAGCCTAGAGTCTACGAGCAGTACTTC
CDR3 protein: CASSYQPRVYEQYF

J gene: TRBJ1-2
V gene: TRBV10-3
D gene: -
clone size: -
CDR3 DNA: TGTGCCATCAGTGACTCATTAAACTATGGCTACACCTTC
CDR3 protein: CAISDSLNYGYTF